This is a list of T cell receptor beta chains from one sample in a study of T cell repertoires in cytomegalovirus infection. TCRdb reprocessed the reads via MiXCR and lists one record per CDR3 protein. The table has more than 350,000 distinct CDR3 sequences, about 33% seen once. Source material: PBMCs. These TCRs come from a human donor in good health (CMV status not recorded). Some clones in this sample may be carry-over from other donors' samples. Each CDR3 is given with its conserved first and last residue. D genes are given only for firm matches. For some rows the clone size is stated as once, few or many, or as a class when expanded; others skip it.

V,J,size,D,DNA,CDR3
TRBV7-3,TRBJ2-3,NA,NA,TGTGCCGTGAGGGATACGCAGTATTTT,CAVRDTQYF
TRBV15,TRBJ2-1,few,NA,TGTGCCACCAGCAGATATCGGCGGGCGAACTCCTACAATGAGCAGTTCTTC,CATSRYRRANSYNEQFF
TRBV19,TRBJ1-1,NA,NA,TGTGCCAGTAGTACCTCAACAAGGGGGATAATGAACACTGAAGCTTTCTTT,CASSTSTRGIMNTEAFF
TRBV7-2,TRBJ2-3,many,TRBD2,TGTGCCAGCAGCTTATTGGGCGGGGGGGCCGATACGCAGTATTTT,CASSLLGGGADTQYF
TRBV29-1,TRBJ1-1,NA,TRBD1,TGCAGCGTGGACAGGACAGGGGGAACTGAAGCTTTCTTT,CSVDRTGGTEAFF
TRBV2,TRBJ2-1,NA,TRBD1,TGTGCCAGCAGTACACAGGGGGCAGGATACAATGAGCAGTTCTTC,CASSTQGAGYNEQFF
TRBV5-4,TRBJ2-3,NA,TRBD1,TGTGCCAGCAGCTTGGGGGGACAGGGGGGCTCAGATACGCAGTATTTT,CASSLGGQGGSDTQYF
TRBV2,TRBJ1-2,few,NA,TGTGCCAGCAGTGAACCAGCAGGGGCTAACTATGGCTACACCTTC,CASSEPAGANYGYTF
TRBV12-3/TRBV12-4,TRBJ2-7,many,NA,TGTGCCAGCAGTTCCCCCCGGACAGCGGATTCGCAGTACTTC,CASSSPRTADSQYF
TRBV6-5,TRBJ1-4,few,NA,TGTGCCAGCAGTTACCCGAACACCACAACTAATGAAAAACTGTTTTTT,CASSYPNTTTNEKLFF
TRBV7-3,TRBJ2-1,few,TRBD2,TGTGCCAGCGCCCCCGGGGGAGGGAATGAGCAGTTCTTC,CASAPGGGNEQFF
TRBV11-3,TRBJ2-1,few,NA,TGTGCCAGCAGCTTAGCAGGACGGAGCTCCTACAATGAGCAGTTCTTC,CASSLAGRSSYNEQFF
TRBV20-1,TRBJ2-2,NA,TRBD2,TGCAGTGCTAGTGTTGGGCTAGCGGGGCGTTGGAACACCGGGGAGCTGTTTTTT,CSASVGLAGRWNTGELFF
TRBV4-1,TRBJ2-1,few,NA,TGCGCCAGCAGCCAAGGGGTTGTTGGTGAGCAGTTCTTC,CASSQGVVGEQFF
TRBV5-1,TRBJ2-3,NA,TRBD2,TGCGCCAGCAGCTTGCACGGGGGGGCCTCAGATACGCAGTATTTT,CASSLHGGASDTQYF
TRBV4-3,TRBJ1-2,NA,NA,TGCGCCAGCAGCCCGGACAGCTCGGGCTATGGCTACACCTTC,CASSPDSSGYGYTF
TRBV6-2/TRBV6-3,TRBJ1-4,NA,NA,TGTGCCAGCAAGATTATACAGGGAAGTAATGAAAAACTGTTTTTT,CASKIIQGSNEKLFF
TRBV6-5,TRBJ2-7,NA,NA,TGTGCCAGCAGCGCCTCCCCGTTTCACGAGCAGTACTTC,CASSASPFHEQYF
TRBV6-1,TRBJ1-2,NA,NA,TGTGCCAGCAGTGCCGCCAGCCAGGCCAGGAGGAGTGGCTACACCTTC,CASSAASQARRSGYTF
TRBV28,TRBJ2-7,NA,NA,TGTGCCAGCAGTGGCCCTGGGGACTCCTACGAGCAGTACTTC,CASSGPGDSYEQYF
TRBV11-1,TRBJ2-7,NA,TRBD2,TGTGCCAGCAGCTTAATCGCGGGGGTATCGACCTACGAGCAGTACTTC,CASSLIAGVSTYEQYF
TRBV7-2,TRBJ1-6,many,NA,TGTGCCAGCGGAGACCTTGGCAGGGGTAATTCACCCCTCCACTTT,CASGDLGRGNSPLHF
TRBV6-1,TRBJ2-1,few,TRBD1,TGTGCCAGCAGTGAAAGTGTTGGACAGGGGGTGAGTGAGCAGTTCTTC,CASSESVGQGVSEQFF
TRBV20-1,TRBJ2-1,few,NA,TGCAGTGCTAAGTTTGGCGGGGCCTACAATGAGCAGTTCTTC,CSAKFGGAYNEQFF
TRBV2,TRBJ2-3,NA,TRBD2,TGTGCCAGCAGTGATTACGGGGGGGCTGCCACAGATACGCAGTATTTT,CASSDYGGAATDTQYF
TRBV15,TRBJ2-3,NA,TRBD2,TGTGCCACCAGCAGAGATCCCAGCGGGGGAACAGATACGCAGTATTTT,CATSRDPSGGTDTQYF
TRBV20-1,TRBJ2-7,NA,TRBD2,TGCAGTGCTAGGACGGGCGGGGGGCACGCTCGACTCAAGGAGCAGTACTTC,CSARTGGGHARLKEQYF
TRBV6-2/TRBV6-3,TRBJ2-2,NA,NA,TGTGTCAGCAGTTATGCACAGGGTAGCACCGGGGAGCTGTTTTTT,CVSSYAQGSTGELFF
TRBV5-1,TRBJ2-7,few,TRBD2,TGCGCCAGCAGTCTGGCACTAGCGGGGAACTACGAGCAGTACTTC,CASSLALAGNYEQYF
TRBV19,TRBJ1-5,once,TRBD1,TGTGCCAGTAGTTTCCTGGGGGTCGACAGGGGTCAGCCCCAGCATTTT,CASSFLGVDRGQPQHF
TRBV19,TRBJ2-1,NA,TRBD2,TGTGCCAGTAGTATCCGGGGGACTAGCGGGGGGACAAATGAGCAGTTCTTC,CASSIRGTSGGTNEQFF
TRBV5-4,TRBJ2-7,NA,TRBD1,TGTGCCAGCAGCACCGGACGGGACAGGGGGCCCTACGAGCAGTACTTC,CASSTGRDRGPYEQYF
TRBV28,TRBJ2-5,few,TRBD2,TGTGCCAGCAGTTTATCCGGGACTAGCGGGGCGGGGGCATCCTTC,CASSLSGTSGAGASF
TRBV7-8,TRBJ2-6,NA,TRBD1,TGTGCCAGCAGCCCCCGACAGGGGGAAAGCTCTGGGGCCAACGTCCTAGCTTTC,CASSPRQGESSGANVLAF
TRBV7-2,TRBJ2-1,few,TRBD2,TGTGCCAGCGAGATAGCGGGGGGGATCTACAATGAGCAGTTCTTC,CASEIAGGIYNEQFF
TRBV5-1,TRBJ2-5,few,NA,TGCGCCAGCAGCCCCCCTGTACAGGGTCTGGGAGAGACCCAGTACTTC,CASSPPVQGLGETQYF
TRBV6-5,TRBJ1-1,NA,NA,TGTGCCAGCAGCGCCGGGCCATACACTGAAGCTTTCTTT,CASSAGPYTEAFF
TRBV20-1,TRBJ2-1,few,TRBD2,TGCAGTGCTAGTGGGAGCGGGGGGGAGTCCCCCAATGAGCAGTTCTTC,CSASGSGGESPNEQFF
TRBV11-1,TRBJ2-2,NA,NA,TGTGCCAGCAGCTACTGGGACGTGGGGCTGGCGAACACCGGGGAGCTGTTTTTT,CASSYWDVGLANTGELFF
TRBV12-3/TRBV12-4,TRBJ1-4,many,NA,TGTGCCAGCAGTCTAGATGCAACTAATGAAAAACTGTTTTTT,CASSLDATNEKLFF
TRBV2,TRBJ1-6,NA,TRBD1,TGTGCCAGCAGTGACTTTGTTGGGGGACAGGGGCGAGGTTCACCCCTCCACTTT,CASSDFVGGQGRGSPLHF
TRBV24-1,TRBJ2-1,NA,NA,TGTACCACCAGTGGACTGGACTCCTACAATGAGCAGTTCTTC,CTTSGLDSYNEQFF
TRBV6-2/TRBV6-3,TRBJ2-2,NA,NA,TGTGCCAGCAGTTACTCGTACTCTAGTCTTTTGAACACCGGGGAGCTGTTTTTT,CASSYSYSSLLNTGELFF
TRBV20-1,TRBJ2-1,many,NA,TGCAGTGCTAGAGTCCCTGGGGGCAGGAGCTCCTACAATGAGCAGTTCTTC,CSARVPGGRSSYNEQFF
TRBV19,TRBJ1-5,NA,TRBD1,TGTGCCAGTAAAGTTGGGGACAGAAATCAGCCCCAGCATTTT,CASKVGDRNQPQHF
TRBV10-3,TRBJ1-5,once,NA,TGTGCTATCAGTGTAGAGGGGACCAATCAGCCCCAGCATTTT,CAISVEGTNQPQHF
TRBV10-3,TRBJ1-6,few,NA,TGTGCCATCAGTGAGTCGATGGCAGGGAAGAATTCACCCCTCCACTTT,CAISESMAGKNSPLHF